One and the same sample provided the 12 T cell receptor beta chains below, sequenced in a study of blood T cell repertoires in COVID-19 (dated by TCRdb to 2018 to 2020). The protocol used for the library was the immunoSEQ multiplex PCR assay. TCRdb took this table from immuneACCESS and kept in-frame rearrangements with V and J called. Such tables lack part of the clones; where checked against another copy, unresolved V genes explain under half of the gap, and the rest is unexplained. Here the sample has approximately 180,000 clones; 80% to 90% occur a single time. Jointly, the top ten make up 3.3% of the sample. The sequencing input was peripheral blood. The source is a man between 60 and 70 years old with acute or convalescent COVID-19.

The CDR3 here is CSASIWEGVYEQYF. DNA for the CDR3: TGCAGTGCTAGTATCTGGGAAGGGGTCTACGAGCAGTACTTC. The V and J genes are TRBV20-1 and TRBJ2-7; a possible D gene is TRBD1 (5 bases). This CDR3 is 14 amino acids long. Trimming took 3 bases from V and 3 from J, leaving 15 bases between them. CDR1 and CDR2 from the germline V gene are DFQATT and SNEGSKA (reference sequence).

This clone was seen once. The V call is TRBV7-8, the J call TRBJ2-2, with 7 bases identical to TRBD2. CDR1 and CDR2 (germline): SGHVS, FQNEAQ. CDR3 length: 16 residues. V dropped 3 bases and J dropped 1; count of bases not matched to a gene: 5. The CDR3 sequence is CASSFRTRGNTGELFF. CDR3 coding DNA: TGTGCCAGCAGCTTCCGGACTAGGGGGAACACCGGGGAGCTGTTTTTT.

The V call is TRBV2, the J call TRBJ2-4, with 7 bases that match TRBD2. This CDR3 comprises 15 residues. V lost 6 bases to trimming and J lost 0 bases; unmatched junction nucleotides: 5. CDR1 and CDR2 from the germline V gene are SNHLY and FYNNEI. CDR3 bases: TGTGCCAGCAGGGTTAGCGGGCTAGCCAAAAACATTCAGTACTTC. It codes for CASRVSGLAKNIQYF.

The genes are TRBV5-6 and TRBJ2-5; 13 bases align to TRBD2. The CDR3 consists of 17 residues. CDR1 and CDR2 (germline): SGHDT, YYEEEE. J lost 1 base, V lost 2 bases, and 5 bases had no gene match. The CDR3 coding sequence is TGTGCCAGCAGCTTCGGACTAGCGGGAGCGGCCCAAGAGACCCAGTACTTC. It is translated as CASSFGLAGAAQETQYF. The full variable domain, its missing parts supplied by reference TRBV5-6 and TRBJ2-5, is DAGVTQSPTHLIKTRGQQVTLRCSPKSGHDTVSWYQQALGQGPQFIFQYYEEEERQRGNFPDRFSGHQFPNYSSELNVNALLLGDSALYLCASSFGLAGAAQETQYFGPGTRLLVL.

This clone was counted between two and nine times. V and J are TRBV29-1 and TRBJ1-2, with D tentatively TRBD1 (5 bases). This CDR3 has 10 residues. The V end was cut by 7 bases, the J end by 5 bases, with 8 bases between. The germline CDR1 and CDR2 sequences are SQVTM and ANQGSEA. In DNA form, the CDR3 reads TGCAGCGCGAAGGGGTATGGCTACACCTTC. It codes for CSAKGYGYTF.

The chain combines TRBV7-2 with TRBJ2-7; 9 bases map to TRBD2. The ends lost 1 base at V and 7 bases at J; junction bases unmatched: 14. Per germline, CDR1 SGHTA and CDR2 FQGNSA. The CDR3 totals 17 residues. CDR3 amino acids: CASSLEGSGAGGGEQYF. DNA of the CDR3: TGTGCCAGCAGCTTAGAGGGGAGCGGAGCGGGGGGAGGGGAGCAGTACTTC.

The gene calls are TRBV5-1 and TRBJ1-2; the D gene is possibly TRBD1 (6 bases). Trimming removed 1 base from V and 8 bases from J, with 12 bases in between. CDR3 length: 13 amino acids. Germline V gene sequence: CDR1 SGHRS, CDR2 YFSETQ. The CDR3: CASSLFPGEGYTF. The CDR3 DNA is TGCGCCAGCAGCTTGTTTCCAGGGGAAGGCTACACCTTC.

This chain connects TRBV7-3 to TRBJ2-3, with 9 bases identical to TRBD1. V lost 5 bases, J lost 4 bases, and 10 bases stayed unmatched. The germline V gene encodes CDR1 SGHTA and CDR2 FQGTGA. The CDR3 extends over 16 amino acids. DNA for the CDR3: TGTGCCAGCAGCCCAACAGGGGGCCTTACCCCAGATACGCAGTATTTT. It codes for CASSPTGGLTPDTQYF.

The chain employs TRBV28 and TRBJ2-1; unclear D gene. The germline CDR1 and CDR2 sequences are MDHEN and SYDVKM. The CDR3 covers 11 residues. V lost 6 bases and J lost 9, with 9 bases in between. The CDR3, as DNA: TGTGCCAGCAGCAAGAGGTTTGAGCAGTTCTTC. It translates to CASSKRFEQFF.

J is TRBJ2-5 and V is TRBV29-1; 7 bases agree with TRBD2. J lost 4 bases, V lost 7 bases, and 6 bases had no gene match. The CDR3 totals 12 residues. From germline, CDR1 is SQVTM and CDR2 ANQGSEA. Here the CDR3 reads CSAPRGTETQYF. The CDR3, as DNA: TGCAGCGCACCGCGGGGGACAGAGACCCAGTACTTC.

V usage is TRBV5-1 and J usage is TRBJ2-7; a weak D match, TRBD1 (6 bases). The CDR3 is 15 residues long. V lost 0 bases and J 3 bases, leaving 13 bases between the germline ends. CDR1 and CDR2 (germline): SGHRS, YFSETQ. The CDR3 DNA is TGCGCCAGCAGCTTGGTTAGGGACACCAGCTACGAGCAGTACTTC. This codes for CASSLVRDTSYEQYF. The full variable domain, rest sourced from reference TRBV5-1 and TRBJ2-7, is KAGVTQTPRYLIKTRGQQVTLSCSPISGHRSVSWYQQTPGQGLQFLFEYFSETQRNKGNFPGRFSGRQFSNSRSEMNVSTLELGDSALYLCASSLVRDTSYEQYFGPGTRLTVT.

The chain couples TRBV20-1 to TRBJ1-4; D is perhaps TRBD1 (6 bases). There are 15 residues in the CDR3. V was pared by 3 bases and J by 0 bases, with 11 bases between. Germline values: CDR1 DFQATT, CDR2 SNEGSKA (reference sequence). In DNA, the CDR3 is TGCAGTGCTAGTAAACAGGGAGCAACTAATGAAAAACTGTTTTTT. Translated, it gives CSASKQGATNEKLFF.